This T cell receptor beta chain came from a study of regulatory T cells in long-lasting Graves disease. CDR3 length equals 16 residues. Germline V CDR1 and CDR2: SNHLY, FYNNEI. V trimming: 6 bases; J trimming: 1 base; junction bases outside the gene matches: 5. This clonotype was detected many times. Arm-PCR of CDR3 regions with iRepertoire HTBI primers generated TCR beta libraries. TCRdb passed the multiplex PCR reads through MiXCR, listing each CDR3 protein once. The data contain 530,000 or so distinct CDR3 sequences, approximately 16% of them singletons. Time point specified: newly diagnosed GD, antithyroid drugs for less than 3 months. PBMC RNA was the source of the TCR library. This sample was also put to use in a study of T cells in Graves' hyperthyroidism and ophthalmopathy. That source notes: TCR CDR3 regions were first amplified by RT-PCR with HTBI primers.

This TCR was sampled from a young man with Graves disease. Sequencing was performed on peripheral blood mononuclear cells (PBMCs), taken at new diagnosis, from a patient treated with antithyroid drugs. This chain joins TRBV2 and TRBJ2-6; TRBD1 agrees at 8 bases. CDR3 DNA sequence: TGTGCCAGCAGCATGAACAGGGGGTCTGGGGCCAACGTCCTGACTTTC. Translation: CASSMNRGSGANVLTF.